The T cell receptor (beta chain) under discussion was sequenced for a study of blood T cell repertoires in COVID-19. Method: immunoSEQ multiplex PCR; TCRdb's copy keeps in-frame clones and lacks some. The table lists 50,000 to 70,000 clones, 60% to 85% of them singletons. The trim removed 5 bases at V and 1 base at J, leaving 6 bases unmatched. The CDR3 spans 15 residues. Germline V CDR1 and CDR2: MNHEY, SMNVEV (reference sequence). The chain joins TRBV27 to TRBJ2-7, with 9 nucleotides matching TRBD1. The receptor was derived from a human donor in a cohort sampled during active COVID-19. The sequenced sample consisted of peripheral blood. The CDR3, as DNA: TGTGCCAGCAGTCTAGGACAGGGGATTTCCTACGAGCAGTACTTC. Translating gives CASSLGQGISYEQYF.